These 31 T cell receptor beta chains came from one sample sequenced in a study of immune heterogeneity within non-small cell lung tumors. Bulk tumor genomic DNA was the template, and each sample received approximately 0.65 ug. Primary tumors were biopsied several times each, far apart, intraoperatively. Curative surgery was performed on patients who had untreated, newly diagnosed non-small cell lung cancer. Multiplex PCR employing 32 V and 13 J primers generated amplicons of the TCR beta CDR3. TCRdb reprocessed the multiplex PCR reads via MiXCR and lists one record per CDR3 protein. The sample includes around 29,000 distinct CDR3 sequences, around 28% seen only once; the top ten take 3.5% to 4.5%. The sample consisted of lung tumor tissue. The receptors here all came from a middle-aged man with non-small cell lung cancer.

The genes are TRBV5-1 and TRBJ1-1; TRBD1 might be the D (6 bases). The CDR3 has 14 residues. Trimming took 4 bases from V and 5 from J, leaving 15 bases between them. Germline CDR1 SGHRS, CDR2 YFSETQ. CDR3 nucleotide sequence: TGCGCCAGCAGCGAACAGGGAGGCGGTACTGAAGCTTTCTTT. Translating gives CASSEQGGGTEAFF.

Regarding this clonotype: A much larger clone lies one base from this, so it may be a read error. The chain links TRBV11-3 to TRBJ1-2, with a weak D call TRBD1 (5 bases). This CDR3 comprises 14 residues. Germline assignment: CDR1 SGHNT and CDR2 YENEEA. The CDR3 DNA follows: TGTGCCAGCAGCAGCCCAGGGACGGGCTATGGCCACACCTTC. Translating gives CASSSPGTGYGHTF.

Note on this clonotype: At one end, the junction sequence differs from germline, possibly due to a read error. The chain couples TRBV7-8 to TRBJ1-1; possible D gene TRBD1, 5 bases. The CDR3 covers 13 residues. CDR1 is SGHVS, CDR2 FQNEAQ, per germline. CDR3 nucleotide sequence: TGTGCCAGCAGCTCCGACCTGGACACTGAAGCTTCCTTT. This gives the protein CASSSDLDTEASF.

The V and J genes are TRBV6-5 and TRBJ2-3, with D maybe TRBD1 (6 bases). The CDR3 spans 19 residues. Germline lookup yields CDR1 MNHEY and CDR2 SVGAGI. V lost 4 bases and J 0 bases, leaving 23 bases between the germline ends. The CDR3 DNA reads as TGTGCCAGCAGTTCTACTACCAGGACAGCCCTTCGAAGCACAGATACGCAGTATTTT. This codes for CASSSTTRTALRSTDTQYF.

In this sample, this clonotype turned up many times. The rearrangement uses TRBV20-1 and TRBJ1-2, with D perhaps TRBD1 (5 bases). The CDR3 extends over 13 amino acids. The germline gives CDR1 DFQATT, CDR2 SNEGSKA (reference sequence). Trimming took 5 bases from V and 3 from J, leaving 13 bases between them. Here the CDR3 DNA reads TGCAGTGCTCCCAGCAGGGAGCACTATGGCTACACCTTC. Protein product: CSAPSREHYGYTF.

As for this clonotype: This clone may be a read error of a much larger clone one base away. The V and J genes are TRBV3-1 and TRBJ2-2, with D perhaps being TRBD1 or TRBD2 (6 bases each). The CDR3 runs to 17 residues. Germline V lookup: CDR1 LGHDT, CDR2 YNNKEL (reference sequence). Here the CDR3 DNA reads TGTGCCAGCACCTCGTCGTTTGGGGGGCACGGCACCGGGGACCTGTTTTTT. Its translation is CASTSSFGGHGTGDLFF.

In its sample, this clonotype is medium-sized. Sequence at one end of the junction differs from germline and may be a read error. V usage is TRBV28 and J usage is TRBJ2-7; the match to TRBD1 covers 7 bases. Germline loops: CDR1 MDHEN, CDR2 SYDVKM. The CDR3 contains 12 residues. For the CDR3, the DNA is TGTGCCAGCAGTTCACCTCCGGGACAGCAGGACTTC. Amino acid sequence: CASSSPPGQQDF.

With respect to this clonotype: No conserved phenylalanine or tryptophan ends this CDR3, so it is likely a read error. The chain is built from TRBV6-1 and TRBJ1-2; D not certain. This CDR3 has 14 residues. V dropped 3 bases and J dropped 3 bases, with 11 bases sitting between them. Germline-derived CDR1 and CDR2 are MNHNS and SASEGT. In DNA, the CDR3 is TGTGCCAGCAGTGATTGGGGAGCTGACTATGGCTACACCTGC. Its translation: CASSDWGADYGYTC.

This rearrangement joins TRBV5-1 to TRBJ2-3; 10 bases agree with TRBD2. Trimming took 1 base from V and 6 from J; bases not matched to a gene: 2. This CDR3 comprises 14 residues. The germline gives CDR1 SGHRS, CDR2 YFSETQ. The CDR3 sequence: CASSLTSGKDTQYF. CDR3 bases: TGCGCCAGCAGCTTGACTAGCGGGAAGGATACGCAGTATTTT.

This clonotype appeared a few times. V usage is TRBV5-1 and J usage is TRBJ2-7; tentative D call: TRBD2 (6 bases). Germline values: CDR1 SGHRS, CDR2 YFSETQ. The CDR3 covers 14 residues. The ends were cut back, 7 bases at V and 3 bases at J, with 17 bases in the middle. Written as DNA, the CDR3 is TGCGCCAGCGGGCGGGGTGCTGAGAACTACGAGCAGTACTTC. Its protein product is CASGRGAENYEQYF.

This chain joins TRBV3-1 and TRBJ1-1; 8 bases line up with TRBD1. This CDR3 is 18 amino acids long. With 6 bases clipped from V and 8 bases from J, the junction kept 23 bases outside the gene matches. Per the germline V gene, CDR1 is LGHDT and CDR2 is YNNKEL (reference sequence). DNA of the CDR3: TGTGCCAGCAGTCCTAATAGAACTCCTGGACAGGGTGGTGCCGAAGCTTTCTTT. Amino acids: CASSPNRTPGQGGAEAFF.

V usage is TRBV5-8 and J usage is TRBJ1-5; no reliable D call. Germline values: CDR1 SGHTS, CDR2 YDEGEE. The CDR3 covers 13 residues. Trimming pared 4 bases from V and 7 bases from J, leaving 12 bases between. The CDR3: CASSKTEVQPQHF. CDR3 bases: TGTGCCAGCAGCAAAACGGAAGTCCAGCCCCAGCATTTT. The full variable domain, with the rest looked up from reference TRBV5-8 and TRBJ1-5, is EAGVTQSPTHLIKTRGQQATLRCSPISGHTSVYWYQQALGLGLQFLLWYDEGEERNRGNFPPRFSGRQFPNYSSELNVNALELEDSALYLCASSKTEVQPQHFGDGTRLSIL.

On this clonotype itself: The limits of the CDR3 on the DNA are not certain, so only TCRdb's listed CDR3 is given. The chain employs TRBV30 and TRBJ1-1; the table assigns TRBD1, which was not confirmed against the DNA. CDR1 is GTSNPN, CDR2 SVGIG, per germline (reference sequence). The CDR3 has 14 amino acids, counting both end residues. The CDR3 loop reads CACAWGGVNTEAFF.

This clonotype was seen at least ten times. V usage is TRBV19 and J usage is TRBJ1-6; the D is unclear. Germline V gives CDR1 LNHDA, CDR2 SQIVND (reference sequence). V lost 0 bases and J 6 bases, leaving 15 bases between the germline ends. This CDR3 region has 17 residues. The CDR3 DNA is TGTGCCAGTAGTATAGAGGGCCGCGGCTGGATTAATTCACCCCTCCACTTT. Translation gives CASSIEGRGWINSPLHF.

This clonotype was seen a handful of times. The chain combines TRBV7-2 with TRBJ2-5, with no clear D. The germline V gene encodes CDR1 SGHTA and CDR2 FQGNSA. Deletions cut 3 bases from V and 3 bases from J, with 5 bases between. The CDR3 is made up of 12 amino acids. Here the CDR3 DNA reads TGTGCCAGCAGCTTTACAAAAGAGACCCAGTACTTC. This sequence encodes CASSFTKETQYF.

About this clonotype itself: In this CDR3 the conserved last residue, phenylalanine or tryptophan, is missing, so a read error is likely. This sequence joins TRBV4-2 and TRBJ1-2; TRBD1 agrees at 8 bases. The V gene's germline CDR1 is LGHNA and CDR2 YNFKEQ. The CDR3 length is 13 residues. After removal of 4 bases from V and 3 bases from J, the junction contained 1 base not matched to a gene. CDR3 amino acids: CASSLQGDYGYTY. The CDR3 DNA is TGTGCCAGCAGCCTACAGGGGGACTATGGCTACACCTAC.

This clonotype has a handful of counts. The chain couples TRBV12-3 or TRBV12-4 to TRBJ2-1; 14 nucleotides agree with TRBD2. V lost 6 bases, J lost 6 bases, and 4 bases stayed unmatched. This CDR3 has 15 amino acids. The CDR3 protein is CASRWTSGRFNEQFF. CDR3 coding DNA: TGTGCCAGCAGATGGACTAGCGGGAGGTTCAATGAGCAGTTCTTC.

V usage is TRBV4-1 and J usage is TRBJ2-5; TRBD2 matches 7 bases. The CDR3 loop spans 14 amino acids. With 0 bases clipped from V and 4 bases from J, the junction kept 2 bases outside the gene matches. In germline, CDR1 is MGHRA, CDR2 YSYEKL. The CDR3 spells CASSQDGGRETQYF. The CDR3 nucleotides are TGCGCCAGCAGCCAAGACGGGGGGAGAGAGACCCAGTACTTC.

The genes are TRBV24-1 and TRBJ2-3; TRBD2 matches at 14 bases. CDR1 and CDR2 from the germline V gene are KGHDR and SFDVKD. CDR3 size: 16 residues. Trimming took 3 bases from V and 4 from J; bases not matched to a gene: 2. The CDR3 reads CATSDVTSGRADTQYF. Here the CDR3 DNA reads TGTGCCACCAGTGATGTGACTAGCGGGAGGGCAGATACGCAGTATTTT.

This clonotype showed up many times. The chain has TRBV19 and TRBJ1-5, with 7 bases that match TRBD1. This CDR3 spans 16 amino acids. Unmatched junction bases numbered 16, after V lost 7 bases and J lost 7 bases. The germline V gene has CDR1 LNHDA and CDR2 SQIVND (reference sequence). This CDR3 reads CASNPRSLAGGQPQHF. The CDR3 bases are TGTGCCAGTAACCCCCGTAGTCTGGCAGGGGGACAGCCCCAGCATTTT. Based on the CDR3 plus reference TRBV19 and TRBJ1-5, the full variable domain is DGGITQSPKYLFRKEGQNVTLSCEQNLNHDAMYWYRQDPGQGLRLIYYSQIVNDFQKGDIAEGYSVSREKKESFPLTVTSAQKNPTAFYLCASNPRSLAGGQPQHFGDGTRLSIL.

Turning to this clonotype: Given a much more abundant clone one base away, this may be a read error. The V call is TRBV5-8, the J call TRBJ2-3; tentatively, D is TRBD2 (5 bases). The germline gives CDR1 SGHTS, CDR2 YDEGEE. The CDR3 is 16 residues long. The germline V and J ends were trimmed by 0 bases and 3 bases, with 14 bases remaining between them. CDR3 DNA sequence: TGTGCCAGCAGCTTGGCTTTGGGAGCGAGTACAGATACGCAGTATTTT. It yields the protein CASSLALGASTDTQYF.

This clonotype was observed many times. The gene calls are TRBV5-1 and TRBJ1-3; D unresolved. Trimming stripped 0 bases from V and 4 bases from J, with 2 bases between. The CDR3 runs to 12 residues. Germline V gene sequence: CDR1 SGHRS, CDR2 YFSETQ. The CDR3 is CASSLEGNTIYF. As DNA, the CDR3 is TGCGCCAGCAGCTTGGAGGGAAACACCATATATTTT.

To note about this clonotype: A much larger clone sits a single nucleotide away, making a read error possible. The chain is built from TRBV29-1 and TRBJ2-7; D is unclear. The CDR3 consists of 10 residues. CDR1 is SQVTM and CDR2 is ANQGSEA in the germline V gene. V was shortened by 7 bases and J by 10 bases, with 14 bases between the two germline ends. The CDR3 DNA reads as TGCAGCGCCGTCGACGGCGATCAGTACTTC. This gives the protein CSAVDGDQYF.

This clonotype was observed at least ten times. In nucleotides, the CDR3 is TGTGCCAGCAGCTTGGGTAGGGGGCTTTCGGCTTTCTTT. Amino acid sequence: CASSLGRGLSAFF. This chain links TRBV7-3 with TRBJ1-1; 7 positions agree with TRBD1. With V trimmed by 3 bases and J by 11 bases, 9 bases remained unmatched. The CDR3 spans 13 residues. Germline CDR1 and CDR2: SGHTA and FQGTGA.

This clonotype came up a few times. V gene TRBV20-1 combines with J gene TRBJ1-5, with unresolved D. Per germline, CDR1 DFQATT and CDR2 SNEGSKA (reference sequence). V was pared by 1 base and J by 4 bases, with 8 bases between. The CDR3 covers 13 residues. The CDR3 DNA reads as TGCAGTGCTAGAGTACAGCTTAATCAGCCCCAGCATTTT. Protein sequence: CSARVQLNQPQHF.

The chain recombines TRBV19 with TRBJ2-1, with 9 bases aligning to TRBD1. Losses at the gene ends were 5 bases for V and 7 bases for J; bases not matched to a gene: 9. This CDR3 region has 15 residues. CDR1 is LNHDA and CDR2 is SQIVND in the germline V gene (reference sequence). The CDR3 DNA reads TGTGCCAGTAGTTCGACCGGGACAGGGTTGAATGAGCAGTTCTTC. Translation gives CASSSTGTGLNEQFF. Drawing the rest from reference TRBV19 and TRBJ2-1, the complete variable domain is DGGITQSPKYLFRKEGQNVTLSCEQNLNHDAMYWYRQDPGQGLRLIYYSQIVNDFQKGDIAEGYSVSREKKESFPLTVTSAQKNPTAFYLCASSSTGTGLNEQFFGPGTRLTVL.

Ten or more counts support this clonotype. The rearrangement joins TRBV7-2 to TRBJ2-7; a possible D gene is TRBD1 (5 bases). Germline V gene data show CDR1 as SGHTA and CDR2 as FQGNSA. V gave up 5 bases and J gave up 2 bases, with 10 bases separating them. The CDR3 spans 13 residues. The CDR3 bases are TGTGCCAGCAGCCAAGCAGGGCCCTACGAGCAGTACTTC. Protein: CASSQAGPYEQYF.

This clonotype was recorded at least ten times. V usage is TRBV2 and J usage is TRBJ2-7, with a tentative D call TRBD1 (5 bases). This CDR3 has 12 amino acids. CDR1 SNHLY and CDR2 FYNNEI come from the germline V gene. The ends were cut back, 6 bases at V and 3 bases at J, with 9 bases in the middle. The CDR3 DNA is TGTGCCAGCAGGGACAATTACTACGAGCAGTACTTC. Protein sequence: CASRDNYYEQYF.

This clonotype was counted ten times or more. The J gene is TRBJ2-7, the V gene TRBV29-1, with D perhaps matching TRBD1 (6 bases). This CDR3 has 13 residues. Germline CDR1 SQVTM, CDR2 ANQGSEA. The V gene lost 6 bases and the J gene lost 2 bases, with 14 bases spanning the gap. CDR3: CSVTRGSPYEQYF. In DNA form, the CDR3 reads TGCAGCGTCACCAGGGGTTCGCCCTACGAGCAGTACTTC.

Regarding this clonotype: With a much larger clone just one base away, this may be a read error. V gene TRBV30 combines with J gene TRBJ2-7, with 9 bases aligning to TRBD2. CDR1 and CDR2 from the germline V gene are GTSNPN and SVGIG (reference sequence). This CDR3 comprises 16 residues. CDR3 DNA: TGTCCCTGGAGTGTACCCCCGACTAGCGGCGGCTACGAGCAGTACTTC. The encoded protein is CPWSVPPTSGGYEQYF. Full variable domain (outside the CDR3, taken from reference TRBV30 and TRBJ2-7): SQTIHQWPATLVQPVGSPLSLECTVEGTSNPNLYWYRQAAGRGLQLLFYSVGIGQISSEVPQNLSASRPQDRQFILSSKKLLLSDSGFYLCPWSVPPTSGGYEQYFGPGTRLTVT.

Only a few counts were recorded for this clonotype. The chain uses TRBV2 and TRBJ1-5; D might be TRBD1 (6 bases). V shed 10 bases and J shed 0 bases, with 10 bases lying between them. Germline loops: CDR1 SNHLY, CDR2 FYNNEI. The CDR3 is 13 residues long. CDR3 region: CATRQDSNQPQHF. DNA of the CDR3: TGTGCCACCCGACAGGATAGCAATCAGCCCCAGCATTTT.